The 27 T cell receptor beta chains below were found in one sample sequenced in a study of cytomegalovirus exposure and HLA in healthy donors. With 60 Vbeta and 13 Jbeta primers, the PCR was carried out. This table comes from immunoSEQ multiplex PCR, and its TCRdb copy is limited to in-frame clones, with some not included. The sample records under 200,000 clones, roughly 71% being singletons. The sample comprised PBMCs. All receptors come from a male donor in good health and CMV-seropositive.

The chain employs TRBV7-6 and TRBJ2-3; weak D call: TRBD1 (7 bases). The germline V and J ends were trimmed by 5 bases and 4 bases, with 16 bases remaining between them. The CDR3 loop spans 15 amino acids. The germline V gene encodes CDR1 SGHVS and CDR2 FNYEAQ. DNA for the CDR3: TGTGCCAGCAGCGGCAAAACAGGGGAGGCAGATACGCAGTATTTT. It yields the protein CASSGKTGEADTQYF. The full variable domain, its missing parts supplied by reference TRBV7-6 and TRBJ2-3, is GAGVSQSPRYKVTKRGQDVALRCDPISGHVSLYWYRQALGQGPEFLTYFNYEAQQDKSGLPNDRFSAERPEGSISTLTIQRTEQRDSAMYRCASSGKTGEADTQYFGPGTRLTVL.

The rearrangement links TRBV7-9 to TRBJ2-1; 9 nucleotides line up with TRBD2. The CDR3 length is 15 residues. Losses at the gene ends were 5 bases for V and 5 bases for J; bases not matched to a gene: 7. CDR1 is SEHNR and CDR2 is FQNEAQ in the germline V gene (reference sequence). Here the CDR3 DNA reads TGTGCCAGCAGCCGGAGGGAGCGGGGGGACAATGAGCAGTTCTTC. It encodes CASSRRERGDNEQFF.

The CDR3 DNA reads TGTGCCAGCTCACCAACAGGGGGCGTCCGGGAGACCCAGTACTTC. It encodes CASSPTGGVRETQYF. The chain uses TRBV18 and TRBJ2-5; 9 bases match TRBD1. The CDR3 runs 15 residues. Germline V gives CDR1 KGHSH, CDR2 LQKENI. V trimming: 2 bases; J trimming: 5 bases; junction bases outside the gene matches: 6.

The rearrangement links TRBV2 to TRBJ2-7; TRBD2 agrees at 12 bases. V gave up 6 bases and J gave up 3 bases; unmatched junction bases: 3. Germline V gene data show CDR1 as SNHLY and CDR2 as FYNNEI. This CDR3 has 14 residues. The CDR3 sequence: CASRGTSGFYEQYF. The DNA for the CDR3 is TGTGCCAGCAGAGGGACTAGCGGGTTCTACGAGCAGTACTTC.

This chain connects TRBV5-6 to TRBJ2-6; 9 bases match TRBD1. Germline values: CDR1 SGHDT, CDR2 YYEEEE. The length of the CDR3 is 18 residues. The junction had 4 bases not matched to a gene; V was cut back by 0 bases and J by 0 bases. CDR3 nucleotide sequence: TGTGCCAGCAGCTTGGGGGACAGGGAGCCCTCTGGGGCCAACGTCCTGACTTTC. It translates to CASSLGDREPSGANVLTF.

This clone was observed a few times. The chain recombines TRBV5-6 with TRBJ1-4; a possible D gene is TRBD1 (5 bases). The germline V and J ends were trimmed by 4 bases and 8 bases, with 12 bases remaining between them. Germline V gives CDR1 SGHDT, CDR2 YYEEEE. The CDR3 runs 13 residues. CDR3 loop: CASSVGGQEKLFF. CDR3 coding DNA: TGTGCCAGCAGCGTCGGCGGACAAGAAAAACTGTTTTTT.

The sample holds a few counts of this clone. This chain joins TRBV6-6 and TRBJ2-7; 7 nucleotides match TRBD1. Germline V gene data show CDR1 as MNHNY and CDR2 as SVGAGI (reference sequence). After removal of 5 bases from V and 3 bases from J, the junction contained 4 bases not matched to a gene. This CDR3 is built from 13 residues. CDR3 bases: TGTGCCAGCAGTCTTCGGGACAGCTACGAGCAGTACTTC. As protein: CASSLRDSYEQYF.

This chain connects TRBV6-1 to TRBJ2-1, with 14 bases aligning to TRBD2. There are 15 residues in the CDR3. V gave up 6 bases and J gave up 10 bases; unmatched junction bases: 8. Germline-derived CDR1 and CDR2 are MNHNS and SASEGT. The CDR3 DNA reads TGTGCCAGCAGGATCGGGACTAGCGGGGGTATGGAGCAGTTCTTC. Translating gives CASRIGTSGGMEQFF.

Turning to this clone: One end of the junction is discordant with germline, which a read error may explain. The rearrangement joins TRBV7-7 to TRBJ2-5, with 12 bases aligning to TRBD1. Germline V gene data show CDR1 as SSHAT and CDR2 as FNYEAQ (reference sequence). This CDR3 region has 18 residues. The CDR3 DNA reads as TGTGCTAGCAGCGCTACCGGGACAGGGGGCGCAAAGAGAGAGACCCAGTACTTC. Residues: CASSATGTGGAKRETQYF.

The chain joins TRBV4-3 to TRBJ1-6, with D possibly being TRBD1 (6 bases). CDR3 length equals 14 residues. V was clipped by 4 bases and J by 6 bases, with 10 bases between them. Germline V CDR1 and CDR2: LGHNA, YSLEER. This chain's CDR3 is CASSLGQTNSPLHF. The CDR3 DNA follows: TGCGCCAGCAGCCTAGGACAGACTAATTCACCCCTCCACTTT.

This clone was counted a few times. The J gene is TRBJ2-7, the V gene TRBV6-1; D is undetermined. The CDR3 runs 12 residues. Deletions cut 3 bases from V and 6 bases from J, with 9 bases between. CDR1 MNHNS and CDR2 SASEGT come from the germline V gene. This CDR3 reads CASSESVGEQYF. The CDR3 DNA reads TGTGCCAGCAGTGAGTCGGTTGGCGAGCAGTACTTC.

CDR3 coding DNA: TGTGCCAGCAGCTTAGATCTAGGACAGCCCCAGCATTTT. This encodes CASSLDLGQPQHF. V usage is TRBV7-9 and J usage is TRBJ1-5, with D uncertain. Trimming removed 1 base from V and 7 bases from J, with 8 bases in between. Looked up from germline, CDR1 is SEHNR and CDR2 is FQNEAQ (reference sequence). The CDR3 contains 13 residues.

The chain has TRBV4-1 and TRBJ2-5; possible D gene TRBD2, 6 bases. Germline-derived CDR1 and CDR2 are MGHRA and YSYEKL. Between the trimmed V and J ends, which lost 4 bases and 5 bases, there was a span of 23 bases. The CDR3 has 17 amino acids. CDR3 bases: TGCGCCAGCAGCCGCACCTTCGGGACTCCGCTTACCGAGACCCAGTACTTC. Translation gives CASSRTFGTPLTETQYF.

The V and J genes are TRBV5-1 and TRBJ1-1, with D possibly TRBD1 on 6 matching bases. V was clipped by 3 bases and J by 8 bases, with 23 bases between them. The CDR3 is 16 residues long. CDR1 is SGHRS and CDR2 is YFSETQ in the germline V gene. The CDR3 region is CASSSRPGDLGSEAFF. The CDR3 DNA is TGCGCCAGCAGCTCGCGCCCAGGGGACCTAGGATCCGAAGCTTTCTTT.

This clone occurred a few times. Here the CDR3 DNA reads TGCGCCAGCAGTGGTCTAGCGGGGGGTCCCGGGGAGCTGTTTTTT. Translation gives CASSGLAGGPGELFF. The chain is built from TRBV10-2 and TRBJ2-2; 11 bases are a match to TRBD2. This CDR3 is 15 amino acids long. The V segment lost 4 bases and the J segment 6 bases; nucleotides outside the gene matches: 4. Germline-derived CDR1 and CDR2 are WSHSY and SAAADI.

The chain joins TRBV19 to TRBJ1-6, with D possibly matching TRBD1 (5 bases). Trimming removed 4 bases at V and 6 bases at J, with 7 bases between. CDR3 size: 13 residues. The germline V gene encodes CDR1 LNHDA and CDR2 SQIVND (reference sequence). The CDR3 protein is CASSTDSNSPLHF. CDR3 DNA sequence: TGTGCCAGTAGTACAGACAGTAATTCACCCCTCCACTTT.

This clone has a single count. V and J are TRBV13 and TRBJ1-3; TRBD1 might be the D (5 bases). Germline CDR1 is PRHDT and CDR2 is FYEKMQ (reference sequence). The CDR3 loop spans 15 amino acids. The V end lost 2 bases, the J end lost 3 bases, and 11 bases lay between the germline ends. DNA for the CDR3: TGTGCCAGCAGCTTACGCGGGGCGAATGGAAACACCATATATTTT. As protein: CASSLRGANGNTIYF. The full variable domain, with the rest looked up from reference TRBV13 and TRBJ1-3, is AAGVIQSPRHLIKEKRETATLKCYPIPRHDTVYWYQQGPGQDPQFLISFYEKMQSDKGSIPDRFSAQQFSDYHSELNMSSLELGDSALYFCASSLRGANGNTIYFGEGSWLTVV.

The table lists this clone with a few counts. The chain has TRBV27 and TRBJ2-1; no firm D call. The CDR3 consists of 12 residues. Germline CDR1 reads MNHEY; CDR2 reads SMNVEV (reference sequence). V lost 2 bases, J lost 8 bases, and 7 bases lay in between. The CDR3 is CASSLNRDEQFF. The CDR3 bases are TGTGCCAGCAGTTTAAATCGGGATGAGCAGTTCTTC.

The chain recombines TRBV6-1 with TRBJ2-1, with a weak D call TRBD2 (7 bases). This CDR3 has 15 amino acids. Per germline, CDR1 MNHNS and CDR2 SASEGT. Trimming cost V 6 bases and J 3 bases, with 15 bases left between them. In DNA form, the CDR3 reads TGTGCCAGCAGGACGGGGGGCGACTTCTACAATGAGCAGTTCTTC. Amino acid sequence: CASRTGGDFYNEQFF.

The V and J genes are TRBV5-5 and TRBJ2-7; 10 bases match TRBD1. The CDR3 has 14 amino acids. Germline CDR1 is SGHKS and CDR2 is YYEKEE (reference sequence). V trimming: 6 bases; J trimming: 2 bases; junction bases outside the gene matches: 5. The CDR3 DNA reads as TGTGCCAGCACCTGGGACAGGGGAACCTACGAGCAGTACTTC. As protein: CASTWDRGTYEQYF.

This clone was picked up a small number of times. The gene calls are TRBV5-4 and TRBJ2-7, with a possible D match to TRBD1 (6 bases). The CDR3 consists of 13 residues. The V gene lost 0 bases and the J gene lost 7 bases, with 11 bases spanning the gap. Germline lookup yields CDR1 SGHNT and CDR2 YYREEE (reference sequence). This CDR3 is CASSLDRAAEQYF. CDR3 nucleotide sequence: TGTGCCAGCAGCTTGGACAGGGCGGCGGAGCAGTACTTC.

CDR3: CASSVGSSYNSPLHF. CDR3 sequence (DNA): TGTGCCAGCAGTGTTGGGAGCTCCTATAATTCACCCCTCCACTTT. The V gene is TRBV6-1, the J gene TRBJ1-6; no definite D call. Germline-derived CDR1 and CDR2 are MNHNS and SASEGT. Trimming pared 4 bases from V and 0 bases from J, leaving 7 bases between. This CDR3 has 15 residues.

The rearrangement links TRBV6-5 to TRBJ1-2; perhaps TRBD1 as D (5 bases). This CDR3 contains 13 residues. Per germline, CDR1 MNHEY and CDR2 SVGAGI. V was shortened by 7 bases and J by 4 bases, with 13 bases between the two germline ends. The DNA for the CDR3 is TGTGCCAGCACGCCCGGAGGGGCCTATGGCTACACCTTC. This gives the protein CASTPGGAYGYTF.

The gene calls are TRBV27 and TRBJ1-2; 7 positions match TRBD1. Germline V gene lookup returns CDR1 MNHEY and CDR2 SMNVEV (reference sequence). The V gene end was trimmed by 5 bases and the J gene end by 8 bases; junction bases not matched to a gene: 8. The CDR3 consists of 13 residues. The CDR3 DNA sequence: TGTGCCAGCAGTCCCGACAGGGATGGGGGCTACACCTTC. This sequence encodes CASSPDRDGGYTF.

This clone has more than one count but fewer than ten. The chain is built from TRBV4-3 and TRBJ2-7; tentatively, D is TRBD2 (6 bases). This CDR3 is built from 16 residues. V was pared by 0 bases and J by 4 bases, with 16 bases between. CDR1 and CDR2 (germline): LGHNA, YSLEER. The CDR3 here is CASSQDRRVLAYEQYF. In nucleotides, the CDR3 is TGCGCCAGCAGCCAAGATAGGAGGGTATTGGCTTACGAGCAGTACTTC.

The V and J genes are TRBV5-5 and TRBJ1-4; D unresolved. This CDR3 region has 14 residues. Germline CDR1 SGHKS, CDR2 YYEKEE (reference sequence). The V end lost 4 bases, the J end lost 2 bases, and 9 bases lay between the germline ends. The CDR3 here is CASSPAGTNEKLFF. The CDR3 nucleotides read TGTGCCAGCAGCCCGGCGGGCACTAATGAAAAACTGTTTTTT.

The rearrangement uses TRBV2 and TRBJ2-3, with TRBD1 as a possible D gene (6 bases). The V end was cut by 6 bases, the J end by 0 bases, with 13 bases between. This CDR3 is built from 15 residues. CDR1 and CDR2 (germline): SNHLY, FYNNEI. The CDR3 DNA follows: TGTGCCAGCAGGAACAGGGAAGTGAGCACAGATACGCAGTATTTT. Translation: CASRNREVSTDTQYF.